Below, one T cell receptor (beta chain) is given with its context. The clone's antigen remains unknown. The sample holds no much larger clone one base away, and base qualities are not on file. Donors were healthy HIV-negative adults with no recently reported acute infections or vaccinations. Every donor was a Caucasian adult residing in Nashville, Tennessee, USA. For unsorted samples, about 90 million PBMCs were counted and genomic DNA was extracted with the QIAamp DNA Blood Mini kit. After blood collection by leukapheresis, PBMCs were isolated using Ficoll-Histopaque density gradient centrifugation and then cryopreserved in the vapor phase of liquid nitrogen. Its CDR3 holds 15 amino acids, cysteine through phenylalanine. The CDR3 DNA has 45 bases and is translated from base 1. For CDR1 and CDR2, the germline V gene (reference sequence) lists SGHNT and YYREEE. Relative to germline, V is missing 0 bases and J is missing 7 bases, with 9 bases of the junction outside any gene match.

This sample stems from a study of shared clonotypes between healthy human individuals (TCRdb year 2020). With respect to the entire study: The cohort comprised two women and a few men aged 18 to 49 years. To estimate repertoire size and how much clonotype sharing occurs between individuals, the study deeply sequenced the blood TCR repertoires of several healthy adults. Libraries were prepared and TCR repertoires were sequenced by different laboratories using diverse techniques, in order to increase sequencing depth and limit assay-specific biases. Per donor, leukapheresis produced somewhere between about 0.8 and 9.5 billion PBMCs. What the authors observed across the whole study: Only blood was sampled, and tissue TCR repertoires likely differ from those in blood. The genetic and exposure-history diversity represented was limited by the small number of donors. Based on pairwise subsampling, the degree of clonotype sharing among donors was expected to be affected by sequencing depth.

Using the deep immunoSEQ assay, multiplex PCR amplified TCR CDR3 regions from genomic DNA. Extracted genomic DNA from each cell subset was distributed evenly across all wells of several immunoSEQ 96-well plates, and each plate was treated as a replicate. Each replicate PCR for unsorted PBMC received roughly 300 ng genomic DNA, equal to tens of thousands of T cell genomes. Ten immunoSEQ deep assay plates were used to sequence the unsorted PBMC genomic DNA. Purified libraries were quantified with a Qubit 3.0 fluorometer, sized on a Bioanalyzer 2100, and re-quantified with the KAPA Library Quantification kit. Every immunoSEQ 96-well plate was sequenced on a dedicated single-read 150-cycle Illumina NextSeq 550 flow cell. Regarding the original processing steps: Because the immunoSEQ output held only junctional sequences and lacked quality scores, the filtering could not match the filtering applied to full-length reads. To assign V/J genes and CDR3, sequences were annotated against IMGT germline references using PyIR, a Python wrapper for IgBLAST v1.9. Reads with weak V/J assignments (E-value above 1e-6), missing CDR3, stop codons, out-of-frame junctions, or ambiguous translated residues were removed. A V3J clonotype was defined by an identical inferred V gene, J gene, and CDR3 amino acid sequence. To compute the percentage overlap between repertoires, the number of shared unique clonotypes was divided by the size of the smaller repertoire. Three approaches were used to assess repertoire richness: RTK rarefaction, the Chao1 estimator, and Recon v2.1 estimates of unobserved clonotypes. Entries here come from immuneACCESS through TCRdb and include only in-frame sequences with V and J called. Some clones fail to appear in such tables; in the studies checked, an unresolved V gene covers under half of the shortfall, and the cause of the remainder is unknown. Clone size and V and J calls were adopted from that table, with D and trimming inferred from the DNA. The sample includes 450,000 to 600,000 clones, with 79% observed a single time. The ten largest clones add up to about an eighth of the sample.

The rearrangement combines TRBV5-4 with TRBJ2-7; TRBD1 lines up with 8 middle nucleotides. Sequenced input: PBMCs. The clonotype originates from a woman aged 40 to 55 in good health. Some clones in this sample may be carry-over from other donors' samples. The sequence in DNA is TGTGCCAGCAGCTTGGGGACAGGGCATCAGATGGAGCAGTACTTC. This gives the protein CASSLGTGHQMEQYF.